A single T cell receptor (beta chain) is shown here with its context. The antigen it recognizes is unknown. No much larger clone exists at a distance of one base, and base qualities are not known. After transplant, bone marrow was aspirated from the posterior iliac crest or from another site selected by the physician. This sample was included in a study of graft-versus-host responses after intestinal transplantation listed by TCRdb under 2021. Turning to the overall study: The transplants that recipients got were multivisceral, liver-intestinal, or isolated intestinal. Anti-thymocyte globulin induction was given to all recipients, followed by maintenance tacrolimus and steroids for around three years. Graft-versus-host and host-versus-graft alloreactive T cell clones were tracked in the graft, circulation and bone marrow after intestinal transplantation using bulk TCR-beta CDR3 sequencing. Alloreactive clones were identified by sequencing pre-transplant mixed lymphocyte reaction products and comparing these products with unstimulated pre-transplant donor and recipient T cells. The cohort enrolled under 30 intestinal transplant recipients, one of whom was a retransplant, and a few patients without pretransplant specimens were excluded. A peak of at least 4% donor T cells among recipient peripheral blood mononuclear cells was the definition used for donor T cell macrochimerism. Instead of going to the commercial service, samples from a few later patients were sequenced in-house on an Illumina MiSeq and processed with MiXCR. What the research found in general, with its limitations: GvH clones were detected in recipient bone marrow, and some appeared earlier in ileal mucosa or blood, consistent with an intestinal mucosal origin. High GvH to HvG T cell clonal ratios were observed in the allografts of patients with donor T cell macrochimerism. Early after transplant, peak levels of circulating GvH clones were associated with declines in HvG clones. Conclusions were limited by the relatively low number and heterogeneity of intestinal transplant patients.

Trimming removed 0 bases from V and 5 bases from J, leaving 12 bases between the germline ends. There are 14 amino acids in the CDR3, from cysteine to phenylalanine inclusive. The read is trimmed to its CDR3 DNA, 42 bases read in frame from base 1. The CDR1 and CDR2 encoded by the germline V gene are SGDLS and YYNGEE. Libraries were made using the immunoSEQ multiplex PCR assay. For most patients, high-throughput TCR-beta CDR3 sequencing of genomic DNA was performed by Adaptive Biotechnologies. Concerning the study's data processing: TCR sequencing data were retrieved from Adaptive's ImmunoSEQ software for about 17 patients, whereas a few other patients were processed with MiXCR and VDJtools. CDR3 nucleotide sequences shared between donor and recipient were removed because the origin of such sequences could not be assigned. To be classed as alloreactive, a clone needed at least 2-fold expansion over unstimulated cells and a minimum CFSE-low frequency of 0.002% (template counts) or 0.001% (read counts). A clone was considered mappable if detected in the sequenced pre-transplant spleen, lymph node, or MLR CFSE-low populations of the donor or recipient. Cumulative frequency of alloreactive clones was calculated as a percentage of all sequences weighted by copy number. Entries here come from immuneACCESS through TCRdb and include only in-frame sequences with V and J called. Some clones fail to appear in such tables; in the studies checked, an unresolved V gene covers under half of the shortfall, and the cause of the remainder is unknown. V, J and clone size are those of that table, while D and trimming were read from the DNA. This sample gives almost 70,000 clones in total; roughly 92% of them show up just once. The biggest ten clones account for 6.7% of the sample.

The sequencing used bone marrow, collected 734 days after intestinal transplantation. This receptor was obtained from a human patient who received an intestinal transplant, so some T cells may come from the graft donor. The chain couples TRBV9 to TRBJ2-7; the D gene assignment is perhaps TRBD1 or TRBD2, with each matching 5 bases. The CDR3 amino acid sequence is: CASSVASGSDEQYF. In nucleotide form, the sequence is TGTGCCAGCAGCGTAGCTTCAGGGAGCGACGAGCAGTACTTC.